This T cell receptor (beta chain) was sequenced in a study of shared clonotypes between healthy human individuals (dated by TCRdb to the early 2020s). Regarding the complete study: Two women and three men aged 18 to 49 years were included in the cohort. Blood TCR repertoires of several healthy adults were deeply sequenced to estimate repertoire size and the extent of clonotype sharing between individuals. Each donor's leukapheresis produced roughly between about 0.8 and 8.9 billion PBMCs. For each donor, CD4 naive and CD4 memory were each given three plates, CD8 naive was given two plates, and CD8 memory was given one plate. Libraries were prepared and TCR repertoires were sequenced by different laboratories using diverse techniques, in order to increase sequencing depth and limit assay-specific biases. What the authors observed across the whole study: The genetic and exposure-history diversity represented was limited by the small number of donors. Compared with non-shared clonotypes, clonotypes shared by all four sorted-subset donors had higher generation probabilities. Based on pairwise subsampling, the degree of clonotype sharing among donors was expected to be affected by sequencing depth. Only blood was sampled, and tissue TCR repertoires likely differ from those in blood. Rarefaction of sorted-subset datasets indicated incomplete sequencing despite the large sequencing depth. Estimated clonotype richness was generally larger for naive than for memory subsets. Across a few donors, around 5.4% of naive CD4, around 3.5% of naive CD8, 2.3% of memory CD4, and over 0.35% of memory CD8 clonotypes were shared.

CD8 naive samples were obtained by positive selection for CCR7 among CD45RO-negative cells, yielding a CD45RA+CCR7+ population from which TemRA cells were excluded. Healthy HIV-negative adults with no recently reported acute infections or vaccinations were included as donors. Only Caucasian adults living in Nashville, Tennessee, USA were represented among the donors. After blood collection by leukapheresis, PBMCs were isolated using Ficoll-Histopaque density gradient centrifugation and then cryopreserved in the vapor phase of liquid nitrogen. Purity and quantity of every magnetically sorted T cell population were checked by analytical flow cytometry. Genomic DNA was isolated from each sorted fraction and quantified by UV absorbance on a Nanodrop 2000c. The CDR3 sequence holds 13 residues, the cysteine and phenylalanine included. Only the CDR3 region is kept as DNA, spanning 39 bases read in frame from base 1. V is shortened by 5 bases, J by 3 bases, and the region joining them spans 10 bases. Taken from the germline V gene, the CDR1 and CDR2 loops are SGHVS and FQNEAQ.

Using the deep immunoSEQ assay, multiplex PCR amplified TCR CDR3 regions from genomic DNA. For each cell subset, the extracted genomic DNA was distributed evenly across all wells of several immunoSEQ 96-well plates, and each plate served as one replicate. For sorted subsets, roughly 200 ng of genomic DNA, equivalent to 25,000 to 35,000 T cell genomes, went into each replicate PCR. Purified libraries were measured with a Qubit 3.0 fluorometer, size-checked on a Bioanalyzer 2100, and measured again with the KAPA Library Quantification kit. Each immunoSEQ 96-well plate was sequenced on its own single-read 150-cycle Illumina NextSeq 550 flow cell. The published analysis was carried out like this. Because only junctional sequences without quality scores were contained in the immunoSEQ output, filtering matching that applied to full-length reads could not be performed. Sequences were annotated with PyIR, a Python wrapper for IgBLAST v1.9, and V/J genes and CDR3 were assigned using IMGT germline references. Any read was removed if the V/J assignment was weak (E-value above 1e-6), the CDR3 was missing, or the read contained stop codons, out-of-frame junctions, or ambiguous translated residues. V3J clonotypes were defined by identical inferred V gene, J gene, and CDR3 amino acid sequence. Percentage overlap between repertoires was computed as shared unique clonotypes divided by the size of the smaller repertoire. Richness of each repertoire was evaluated using RTK rarefaction, the Chao1 estimator, and Recon v2.1 estimates of unobserved clonotypes. OLGA was used to compute generation probabilities for all TCRbeta clonotypes that the gDNA method yielded from a handful of donors. TCRdb holds this immuneACCESS table with in-frame rearrangements only. Some clones are missing; in checked studies, unresolved V genes explain under half, and the rest has no known cause. Clone size and the V and J calls come from that table; the DNA yielded D and trimming. This sample lists hundreds of thousands of clones; roughly 98% were detected once. The ten largest clones represent approximately 0.3% of the sample.

On this clone itself: The antigen this receptor binds is unknown. No quality values exist for individual bases; no much larger clone is one base distant.

This sequence originates from a young man in good health. Recombination joined TRBV7-8 with TRBJ1-1, with no confidently assigned D gene. Material: naive CD8+ T cells sorted from blood. The cell subset or site label here, explained by the study, means: CD45RA+CCR7+. The DNA sequence follows: TGTGCCAGCAGCCCGGTCGGGGACACTGAAGCTTTCTTT. Its coded protein is CASSPVGDTEAFF.